Listed here are 20 T cell receptor beta chains from one sample, sequenced in a study of sequential checkpoint blockade in melanoma. The assay was immunoSEQ multiplex PCR, and TCRdb's table has in-frame clones only and misses some. The sample yields fewer than 35,000 clones, roughly 90% seen once. Treatment denoted: randomized to nivolumab then ipilimumab (arm A) or the reverse (arm B). The specimen comprised CD8+ T cells sorted from blood (inferred from file names), sampled from a patient given nivolumab and ipilimumab in sequence. The receptor source for this set is a human donor with melanoma.

The chain's CDR3 is CASSIDLWAASGYTF. CDR3 nucleotide sequence: TGTGCCAGTAGTATAGATCTTTGGGCAGCTTCTGGCTACACCTTC. The chain combines TRBV19 with TRBJ1-2, with D unclear. V lost 0 bases and J 7 bases, leaving 15 bases between the germline ends. From germline, CDR1 is LNHDA and CDR2 SQIVND (reference sequence). The CDR3 is 15 residues long.

The chain recombines TRBV28 with TRBJ1-1; 8 bases are a match to TRBD1. Trimming took 7 bases from V and 3 from J; bases not matched to a gene: 7. The CDR3 spans 14 residues. Germline CDR1 and CDR2: MDHEN and SYDVKM. This chain's CDR3 is CASTGQGRDTEAFF. The CDR3 DNA reads as TGTGCCAGCACAGGACAGGGAAGGGACACTGAAGCTTTCTTT.

This clone was seen just once. The chain is built from TRBV4-2 and TRBJ2-7, with D maybe TRBD2 (5 bases). CDR1 and CDR2 (germline): LGHNA, YNFKEQ. The CDR3 loop spans 15 amino acids. V was shortened by 4 bases and J by 0 bases, with 13 bases between the two germline ends. The CDR3 loop is CASSLDFSLSYEQYF. In DNA, the CDR3 is TGTGCCAGCAGCCTGGACTTCTCCCTCTCCTACGAGCAGTACTTC.

J is TRBJ2-3 and V is TRBV14; no reliable D call. Trimming pared 1 base from V and 0 bases from J, leaving 8 bases between. CDR1 and CDR2 from the germline V gene are SGHDN and FVKESK. The CDR3 is 15 amino acids. Here the CDR3 DNA reads TGTGCCAGCAGCCAAGGAGGTACCAGCACAGATACGCAGTATTTT. The encoded protein is CASSQGGTSTDTQYF.

The CDR3 coding sequence is TGTGCCAGCAGTTATAATTTTAACTATGGCTACACCTTC. Amino acids: CASSYNFNYGYTF. The chain employs TRBV6-6 and TRBJ1-2; D gene uncertain. CDR1 and CDR2 from the germline V gene are MNHNY and SVGAGI (reference sequence). V was shortened by 3 bases and J by 1 base, with 6 bases between the two germline ends. The CDR3 is 13 amino acids.

The chain uses TRBV19 and TRBJ1-1; D remains ambiguous. CDR3 length: 15 residues. The germline V gene has CDR1 LNHDA and CDR2 SQIVND (reference sequence). Trimming took off 7 bases at V and 1 base at J, with 16 bases between the two ends. The CDR3 DNA reads as TGTGCCAGTATGGGAAGGGAGACTGGGAACACTGAAGCTTTCTTT. This encodes CASMGRETGNTEAFF.

This chain joins TRBV28 and TRBJ2-7; TRBD1 agrees at 9 bases. Trimming at V came to 4 bases and at J to 6 bases, leaving 4 bases not matched to a gene. The CDR3 consists of 13 residues. Germline V lookup: CDR1 MDHEN, CDR2 SYDVKM. The CDR3 nucleotides are TGTGCCAGCAGTTGGACAGGGGTCTCCGAGCAGTACTTC. It encodes CASSWTGVSEQYF.

This clone was seen a handful of times. The V call is TRBV10-3, the J call TRBJ1-1, with TRBD1 identical over 7 bases. The CDR3 runs to 13 residues. Germline lookup yields CDR1 ENHRY and CDR2 SYGVKD. The V and J ends lost 2 bases and 4 bases, in that order; junction bases with no gene match: 1. In DNA form, the CDR3 reads TGTGCCATCAGTGAGGGACAGGCCACTGAAGCTTTCTTT. Translated: CAISEGQATEAFF.

This chain links TRBV15 with TRBJ1-2, with D possibly TRBD1 on 6 matching bases. The CDR3 spans 14 residues. The V gene lost 1 base and the J gene lost 3 bases, with 9 bases spanning the gap. In germline, CDR1 is LNHNV, CDR2 YYDKDF (reference sequence). As DNA, the CDR3 is TGTGCCACCAGCAGAGGGGGGACATACTATGGCTACACCTTC. Residues: CATSRGGTYYGYTF.

V is TRBV5-4 and J is TRBJ2-5, with TRBD2 identical over 8 bases. CDR1 is SGHNT and CDR2 is YYREEE in the germline V gene (reference sequence). The CDR3 covers 15 residues. V shed 6 bases and J 1 base; nucleotides not matched to a gene: 8. The CDR3 sequence: CASTAGAGAQETQYF. CDR3 DNA sequence: TGTGCCAGCACCGCGGGAGCGGGGGCCCAAGAGACCCAGTACTTC.

V usage is TRBV5-1 and J usage is TRBJ2-5; 9 nucleotides match TRBD2. J gave up 1 base and V 0 bases, and 4 bases lay outside the gene matches. The germline CDR1 and CDR2 sequences are SGHRS and YFSETQ. This CDR3 contains 16 residues. CDR3 in amino acids: CASSLEAGGLQETQYF. The DNA of the CDR3 is TGCGCCAGCAGCTTGGAGGCGGGAGGGCTCCAAGAGACCCAGTACTTC.

The chain combines TRBV2 with TRBJ1-4; perhaps TRBD1 as D (5 bases). CDR1 and CDR2 from the germline V gene are SNHLY and FYNNEI. V was cut by 4 bases and J by 3 bases, with 15 bases left in between. This CDR3 comprises 16 residues. The DNA for the CDR3 is TGTGCCAGCAGTGTAATGGGATGGGGCTCTAATGAAAAACTGTTTTTT. The encoded protein is CASSVMGWGSNEKLFF.

This clone showed up just a few times. A read error may account for a junction end that differs from germline. CDR3 loop: CASKFGSSGSSEQYF. Written as DNA, the CDR3 is TGCGCCAGCAAATTTGGGTCTAGCGGTTCCTCCGAGCAGTACTTC. V usage is TRBV5-1 and J usage is TRBJ2-7, with 7 nucleotides matching TRBD2. The CDR3 is made up of 15 amino acids. CDR1 is SGHRS and CDR2 is YFSETQ in the germline V gene.

V usage is TRBV19 and J usage is TRBJ2-7; perhaps TRBD1 as D (6 bases). Germline-derived CDR1 and CDR2 are LNHDA and SQIVND (reference sequence). The germline V and J ends were trimmed by 3 bases and 5 bases, with 14 bases remaining between them. The CDR3 runs to 14 residues. CDR3 sequence reads: CASSIEAGAHEQYF. CDR3 coding DNA: TGTGCCAGTAGTATTGAGGCAGGGGCACACGAGCAGTACTTC. Using reference TRBV19 and TRBJ2-7 for the parts outside the CDR3, the full variable domain is DGGITQSPKYLFRKEGQNVTLSCEQNLNHDAMYWYRQDPGQGLRLIYYSQIVNDFQKGDIAEGYSVSREKKESFPLTVTSAQKNPTAFYLCASSIEAGAHEQYFGPGTRLTVT.

This chain joins TRBV19 and TRBJ1-4; TRBD1 matches at 7 bases. Germline trimming cut 2 bases from V and 7 bases from J; bases unmatched to any gene: 10. CDR1 is LNHDA and CDR2 is SQIVND in the germline V gene (reference sequence). This CDR3 contains 16 residues. CDR3 protein: CASSIRSEGAVEKLFF. CDR3 in DNA: TGTGCCAGTAGTATAAGAAGTGAGGGGGCGGTTGAAAAACTGTTTTTT.

This clone has just one count. The chain uses TRBV10-3 and TRBJ2-5, with a weak D call TRBD2 (6 bases). The J call could be wrong; TRBJ2-7 is a better fit for the DNA end. The CDR3 sequence is 13 residues long. The V gene's germline CDR1 is ENHRY and CDR2 SYGVKD. CDR3 sequence reads: CAIRDGSSYEQYF. The CDR3 bases are TGTGCCATCAGGGACGGGAGCTCCTACGAGCAGTACTTC.

The J gene is TRBJ2-5, the V gene TRBV4-3, with 9 nucleotides matching TRBD2. The DNA end lines up better with TRBJ2-7; the J call may be wrong. Germline V gene data show CDR1 as LGHNA and CDR2 as YSLEER. This CDR3 comprises 15 residues. In DNA form, the CDR3 reads TGCGCCAGCAGCCAAGGGCGGGGGGGCCTGGACGAGCAGTACTTC. This gives the protein CASSQGRGGLDEQYF.

The chain employs TRBV7-6 and TRBJ1-1; the D is unclear. There are 12 residues in the CDR3. Trimming removed 8 bases at V and 5 bases at J, with 12 bases between. The germline V gene has CDR1 SGHVS and CDR2 FNYEAQ. The CDR3: CASSDGGTEAFF. In DNA, the CDR3 is TGTGCCAGCTCCGACGGAGGGACTGAAGCTTTCTTT.

V and J are TRBV6-5 and TRBJ2-3; tentative D call: TRBD1 (6 bases). This CDR3 has 15 residues. The germline gives CDR1 MNHEY, CDR2 SVGAGI. The germline V and J ends were trimmed by 6 bases and 2 bases, with 15 bases remaining between them. In DNA form, the CDR3 reads TGTGCCAGCAGACCAAGGACAGCGACCACAGATACGCAGTATTTT. Translating it yields CASRPRTATTDTQYF.

The gene calls are TRBV10-3 and TRBJ1-2; TRBD1 agrees at 8 bases. J lost 1 base, V lost 7 bases, and 11 bases had no gene match. Germline V CDR1 and CDR2: ENHRY, SYGVKD. The CDR3 is 16 residues long. CDR3 region: CAITPTGQAINYGYTF. DNA of the CDR3: TGTGCCATCACCCCTACGGGACAGGCGATTAACTATGGCTACACCTTC.